Listed below are T cell receptor beta chains from one sample, sequenced in a study of CXCR3-negative and CXCR3-positive naive CD8 T cells. TCRdb reprocessed the 5' RACE reads and keeps a single row for each CDR3 protein, giving no DNA. The table counts more than 65,000 distinct CDR3 sequences; over 1.3% lies in the top ten. The sample consisted of naive CXCR3- CD8+ T cells from blood. All receptors come from a human donor in good health. Some clones in this sample may be carry-over from other donors' samples. CDR3s include the opening cysteine and the closing phenylalanine or tryptophan.

V: TRBV29-1
J: TRBJ2-1
length: 15
CDR3: CSVELGRGENNEQFF

V: TRBV11-3
J: TRBJ2-2
length: 16
CDR3: CASSRDGGAHTGELFF

V: TRBV14
J: TRBJ2-1
length: 13
CDR3: CASSQRGYNEQFF

V: TRBV29-1
J: TRBJ1-2
length: 12
CDR3: CSVGPDYYGYTF

V: TRBV6-2/TRBV6-3
J: TRBJ2-1
length: 12
CDR3: CASSLPLDEQFF

V: TRBV27
J: TRBJ2-5
length: 15
CDR3: CASSLSRTGKETQYF

V: TRBV9
J: TRBJ1-2
length: 11
CDR3: CASSVGMTHTF

V: TRBV7-9
J: TRBJ2-1
length: 14
CDR3: CASRPEGPYNEQFF

V: TRBV29-1
J: TRBJ2-1
length: 14
CDR3: CSVVTSPTKHEQFF

V: TRBV7-9
J: TRBJ2-5
length: 14
CDR3: CASSSLAGEETQYF

V: TRBV10-3
J: TRBJ2-7
length: 14
CDR3: CASRKDDSSYEQYF

V: TRBV4-3
J: TRBJ2-7
length: 15
CDR3: CASSQDFGSSYEQYF

V: TRBV4-1
J: TRBJ2-5
length: 15
CDR3: CASSQLTGEYETQYF

V: TRBV28
J: TRBJ1-2
length: 14
CDR3: CASSHRTQANGYTF

V: TRBV29-1
J: TRBJ2-5
length: 16
CDR3: CSVLLAGTGGTETQYF

V: TRBV12-3/TRBV12-4
J: TRBJ2-1
length: 14
CDR3: CASSFPTGLAEQFF

V: TRBV7-2
J: TRBJ1-2
length: 16
CDR3: CASSSTGQGADYGYTF

V: TRBV12-3/TRBV12-4
J: TRBJ2-7
length: 14
CDR3: CASSLGGPRYEQYF

V: TRBV6-6
J: TRBJ1-1
length: 13
CDR3: CASSYPGNTEAFF

V: TRBV5-1
J: TRBJ2-1
length: 12
CDR3: CASSQDYNEQFF

V: TRBV19
J: TRBJ2-1
length: 15
CDR3: CASSIMTGGYNEQFF

V: TRBV7-2
J: TRBJ2-2
length: 13
CDR3: CASSKWDSGELFF

V: TRBV12-3/TRBV12-4
J: TRBJ2-1
length: 17
CDR3: CASSLGAEGNLYNEQFF

V: TRBV5-1
J: TRBJ2-7
length: 16
CDR3: CASSPETDYYGYEQYF

V: TRBV5-1
J: TRBJ2-1
length: 13
CDR3: CASSFLGSNEQFF

V: TRBV29-1
J: TRBJ2-1
length: 14
CDR3: CSGRDSGSYNEQFF

V: TRBV5-1
J: TRBJ2-7
length: 15
CDR3: CASSLGQGEIYEQYF

V: TRBV12-3/TRBV12-4
J: TRBJ2-7
length: 13
CDR3: CASSPGGADEQYF

V: TRBV4-2
J: TRBJ2-7
length: 11
CDR3: CASSFNREQYF

V: TRBV28
J: TRBJ2-7
length: 15
CDR3: CASSPTGVSSYEQYF

V: TRBV15
J: TRBJ2-3
length: 16
CDR3: CATSRDSGTSPDTQYF

V: TRBV19
J: TRBJ2-2
length: 13
CDR3: CAGSREGTGELFF